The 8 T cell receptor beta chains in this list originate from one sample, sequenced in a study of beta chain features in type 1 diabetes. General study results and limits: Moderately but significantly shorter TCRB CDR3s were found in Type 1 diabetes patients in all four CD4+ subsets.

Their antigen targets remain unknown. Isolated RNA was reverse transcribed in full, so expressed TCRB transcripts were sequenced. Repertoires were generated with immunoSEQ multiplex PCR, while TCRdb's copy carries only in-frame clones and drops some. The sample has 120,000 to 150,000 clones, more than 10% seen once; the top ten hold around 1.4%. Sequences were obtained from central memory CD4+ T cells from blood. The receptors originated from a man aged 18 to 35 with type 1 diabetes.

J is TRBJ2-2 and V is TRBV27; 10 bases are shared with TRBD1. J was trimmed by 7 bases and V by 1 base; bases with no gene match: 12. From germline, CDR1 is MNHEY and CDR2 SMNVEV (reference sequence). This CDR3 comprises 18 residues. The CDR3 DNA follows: TGTGCCAGCAGTTTATTAGCTACGGACAGGGGGAATCACGGGGAGCTGTTTTTT. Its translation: CASSLLATDRGNHGELFF.

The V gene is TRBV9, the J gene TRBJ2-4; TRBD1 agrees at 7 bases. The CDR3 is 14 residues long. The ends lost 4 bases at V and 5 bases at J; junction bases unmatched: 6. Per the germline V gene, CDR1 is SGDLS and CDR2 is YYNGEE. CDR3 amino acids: CASSPQGLQNIQYF. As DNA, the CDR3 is TGTGCCAGCAGCCCACAGGGGCTCCAAAACATTCAGTACTTC. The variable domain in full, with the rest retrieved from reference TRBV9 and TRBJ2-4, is DSGVTQTPKHLITATGQRVTLRCSPRSGDLSVYWYQQSLDQGLQFLIQYYNGEERAKGNILERFSAQQFPDLHSELNLSSLELGDSALYFCASSPQGLQNIQYFGAGTRLSVL.

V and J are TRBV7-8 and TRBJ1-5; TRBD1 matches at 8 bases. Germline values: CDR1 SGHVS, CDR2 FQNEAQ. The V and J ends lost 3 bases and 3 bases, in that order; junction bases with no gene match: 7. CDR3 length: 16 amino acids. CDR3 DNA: TGTGCCAGCAGCTTCGCGGTCAGGGGGCCCAATCAGCCCCAGCATTTT. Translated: CASSFAVRGPNQPQHF.

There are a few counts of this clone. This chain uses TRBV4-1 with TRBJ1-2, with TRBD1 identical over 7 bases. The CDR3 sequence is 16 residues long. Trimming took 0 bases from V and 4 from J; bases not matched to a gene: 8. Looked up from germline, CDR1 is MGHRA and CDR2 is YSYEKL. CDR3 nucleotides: TGCGCCAGCAGCCAAGAGGGACAGACATCGTTCTATGGCTACACCTTC. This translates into CASSQEGQTSFYGYTF.

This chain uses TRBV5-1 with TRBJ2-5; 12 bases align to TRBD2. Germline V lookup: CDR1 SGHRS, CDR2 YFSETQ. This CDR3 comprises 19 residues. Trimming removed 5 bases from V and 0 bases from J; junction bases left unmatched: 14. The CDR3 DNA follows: TGCGCCAGCAGTCTGACGATTGGACTAGCGGGGCTTAACCAAGAGACCCAGTACTTC. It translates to CASSLTIGLAGLNQETQYF.

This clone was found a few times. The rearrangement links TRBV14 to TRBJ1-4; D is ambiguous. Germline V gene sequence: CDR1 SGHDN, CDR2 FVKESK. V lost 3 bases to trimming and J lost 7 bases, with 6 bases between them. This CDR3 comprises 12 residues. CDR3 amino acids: CASSQLGEKLFF. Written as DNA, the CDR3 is TGTGCCAGCAGCCAGTTAGGTGAAAAACTGTTTTTT.

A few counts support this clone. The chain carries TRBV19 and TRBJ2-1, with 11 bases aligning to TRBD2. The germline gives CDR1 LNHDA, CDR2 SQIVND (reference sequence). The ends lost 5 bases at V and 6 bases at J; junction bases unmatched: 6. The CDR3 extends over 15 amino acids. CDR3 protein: CASSPTSGGVNEQFF. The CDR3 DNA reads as TGTGCCAGTAGTCCTACTAGCGGGGGAGTCAATGAGCAGTTCTTC.

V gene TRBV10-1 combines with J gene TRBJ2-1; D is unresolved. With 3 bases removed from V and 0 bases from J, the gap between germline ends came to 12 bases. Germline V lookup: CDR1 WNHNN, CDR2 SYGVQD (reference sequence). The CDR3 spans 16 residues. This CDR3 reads CASSDRTLASYNEQFF. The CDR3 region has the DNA TGCGCCAGCAGTGACCGGACGCTTGCCTCCTACAATGAGCAGTTCTTC.